These 16 T cell receptor beta chains were sequenced from one sample in a study of blood T cell repertoires in COVID-19. Profiled with immunoSEQ multiplex PCR; TCRdb holds only in-frame clones, not every one. The table has 50,000 or so clones, roughly four fifths seen once; the top ten hold roughly 7%. Sample: peripheral blood. These receptors came from a man aged 40-49 years with acute or convalescent COVID-19.

This clone was counted between two and nine times. The genes are TRBV7-9 and TRBJ2-2, with D possibly TRBD1 on 6 matching bases. CDR3 length: 14 residues. The germline V gene encodes CDR1 SEHNR and CDR2 FQNEAQ (reference sequence). V was clipped by 5 bases and J by 8 bases, with 15 bases between them. The CDR3 DNA follows: TGTGCCAGCAGCCCGGAAACCAGGGGAGGGGAGCTGTTTTTT. Translated, it gives CASSPETRGGELFF.

This clone was counted only a few times. The chain is built from TRBV27 and TRBJ1-2, with 9 bases that match TRBD1. This CDR3 has 18 amino acids. Per the germline V gene, CDR1 is MNHEY and CDR2 is SMNVEV (reference sequence). The trim removed 2 bases at V and 4 bases at J, leaving 14 bases unmatched. The CDR3 nucleotides read TGTGCCAGCAGTTTACTCCGGGACAGGGCCCTAGGTCTCTATGGCTACACCTTC. Translating gives CASSLLRDRALGLYGYTF.

The rearrangement uses TRBV9 and TRBJ1-2; 7 nucleotides match TRBD1. V was clipped by 2 bases and J by 5 bases; unmatched bases: 9. Germline V gene data show CDR1 as SGDLS and CDR2 as YYNGEE. The CDR3 has 15 residues. The CDR3 region is CASSVSDRVEYGYTF. The CDR3 nucleotides read TGTGCCAGCAGCGTTTCCGACAGGGTAGAGTATGGCTACACCTTC.

The chain has TRBV30 and TRBJ2-3, with 9 bases aligning to TRBD2. The ends lost 3 bases at V and 8 bases at J; junction bases unmatched: 9. CDR1 is GTSNPN, CDR2 SVGIG, per germline (reference sequence). The CDR3 extends over 14 amino acids. CDR3: CAWREAGGPGTQYF. The CDR3 bases are TGTGCCTGGAGGGAAGCGGGGGGCCCGGGTACGCAGTATTTT.

The V call is TRBV29-1, the J call TRBJ1-1; D is unclear. This CDR3 spans 13 amino acids. The germline V gene has CDR1 SQVTM and CDR2 ANQGSEA. V dropped 4 bases and J dropped 5 bases, with 14 bases sitting between them. The CDR3 DNA reads TGCAGCGTTGGTAGTGGAGGGTGGACTGAAGCTTTCTTT. It codes for CSVGSGGWTEAFF. The whole variable domain, remainder taken from reference TRBV29-1 and TRBJ1-1, is SAVISQKPSRDICQRGTSLTIQCQVDSQVTMMFWYRQQPGQSLTLIATANQGSEATYESGFVIDKFPISRPNLTFSTLTVSNMSPEDSSIYLCSVGSGGWTEAFFGQGTRLTVV.

Written as DNA, the CDR3 is TGTGCCTGGGGGGGGCTAGAGACCCAGTACTTC. Translating it yields CAWGGLETQYF. V and J are TRBV7-9 and TRBJ2-5, with TRBD2 as a possible D gene (7 bases). Germline V lookup: CDR1 SEHNR, CDR2 FQNEAQ (reference sequence). This CDR3 region has 11 residues. V was cut by 11 bases and J by 4 bases, with 11 bases left in between.

The V gene is TRBV10-1, the J gene TRBJ2-6; no firm D call. The germline V gene encodes CDR1 WNHNN and CDR2 SYGVQD (reference sequence). Trimming took 4 bases from V and 2 from J, leaving 3 bases between them. CDR3 size: 13 residues. DNA of the CDR3: TGCGCCAGCAGTGCCACTGGGGCCAACGTCCTGACTTTC. Translation: CASSATGANVLTF.

The V and J genes are TRBV19 and TRBJ1-5, with 8 bases matching TRBD1. J gave up 6 bases and V 5 bases, and 9 bases lay outside the gene matches. Germline CDR1 LNHDA, CDR2 SQIVND (reference sequence). The CDR3 totals 15 residues. The CDR3 DNA reads TGTGCCAGTAGTCTCCCAGGGGGCGCGGGTCAGCCCCAGCATTTT. It yields the protein CASSLPGGAGQPQHF.

Notes on this clone: In the same sample, other DNA sequences code for this CDR3. The CDR3 region is CATRDRRNTEAFF. DNA of the CDR3: TGTGCCACCCGGGACAGGAGGAACACTGAAGCTTTCTTT. The rearrangement uses TRBV24-1 and TRBJ1-1; 8 bases are shared with TRBD1. Germline loops: CDR1 KGHDR, CDR2 SFDVKD. This CDR3 has 13 amino acids. V gave up 9 bases and J gave up 1 base; unmatched junction bases: 3.

This chain links TRBV6-6 with TRBJ2-7; 7 bases fit TRBD1. V lost 4 bases, J lost 7 bases, and 13 bases stayed unmatched. The germline CDR1 and CDR2 sequences are MNHNY and SVGAGI (reference sequence). The CDR3 sequence is 15 residues long. The CDR3, as DNA: TGTGCCAGCAGTTCGACAGGGTGGTTGTCTGCGGAGCAGTACTTC. Its protein product is CASSSTGWLSAEQYF.

This rearrangement joins TRBV19 to TRBJ1-6; 7 nucleotides match TRBD1. J gave up 7 bases and V 4 bases, and 7 bases lay outside the gene matches. Germline CDR1 reads LNHDA; CDR2 reads SQIVND (reference sequence). The CDR3 consists of 15 residues. The chain's CDR3 is CASSTGGTVNSPLHF. The CDR3 DNA sequence: TGTGCCAGTAGTACAGGAGGGACAGTCAATTCACCCCTCCACTTT. Complete variable domain (other parts from reference TRBV19 and TRBJ1-6): DGGITQSPKYLFRKEGQNVTLSCEQNLNHDAMYWYRQDPGQGLRLIYYSQIVNDFQKGDIAEGYSVSREKKESFPLTVTSAQKNPTAFYLCASSTGGTVNSPLHFGNGTRLTVT.

This chain connects TRBV7-9 to TRBJ2-5; TRBD2 aligns across 7 bases. The length of the CDR3 is 13 residues. Germline V lookup: CDR1 SEHNR, CDR2 FQNEAQ (reference sequence). With V trimmed by 5 bases and J by 5 bases, 5 bases remained unmatched. In DNA form, the CDR3 reads TGTGCCAGCAGCCAGGCCGGGGGGGAGACCCAGTACTTC. Residues: CASSQAGGETQYF.

The chain couples TRBV6-5 to TRBJ2-3; D perhaps matches TRBD2 (6 bases). Looked up from germline, CDR1 is MNHEY and CDR2 is SVGAGI. The CDR3 totals 13 residues. Trimming removed 10 bases from V and 3 bases from J, with 14 bases in between. In DNA form, the CDR3 reads TGTGCCACTCTTCTGGAGGGTACAGATACGCAGTATTTT. It yields the protein CATLLEGTDTQYF.

The rearrangement uses TRBV5-4 and TRBJ1-1, with TRBD1 matching over 8 bases. CDR1 SGHNT and CDR2 YYREEE come from the germline V gene (reference sequence). The CDR3 consists of 13 residues. Unmatched junction bases numbered 10, after V lost 4 bases and J lost 11 bases. The CDR3 loop is CASSAYRTGSAFF. In nucleotides, the CDR3 is TGTGCCAGCAGCGCTTATCGGACAGGGAGTGCTTTCTTT. Complete variable domain (other parts from reference TRBV5-4 and TRBJ1-1): ETGVTQSPTHLIKTRGQQVTLRCSSQSGHNTVSWYQQALGQGPQFIFQYYREEENGRGNFPPRFSGLQFPNYSSELNVNALELDDSALYLCASSAYRTGSAFFGQGTRLTVV.

This chain joins TRBV19 and TRBJ1-5, with D uncertain. This CDR3 spans 15 amino acids. The ends were cut back, 7 bases at V and 0 bases at J, with 13 bases in the middle. CDR1 and CDR2 (germline): LNHDA, SQIVND (reference sequence). CDR3 DNA: TGTGCCAGTACCCGAGGCGGTTTTAGCAATCAGCCCCAGCATTTT. Its protein product is CASTRGGFSNQPQHF.

The V call is TRBV6-6, the J call TRBJ2-2; D may be TRBD1 (6 bases). The CDR3 consists of 14 residues. Germline V lookup: CDR1 MNHNY, CDR2 SVGAGI (reference sequence). V was clipped by 7 bases and J by 2 bases, with 11 bases between them. The CDR3: CASKQGINTGELFF. The CDR3 DNA sequence: TGTGCCAGCAAACAGGGAATCAACACCGGGGAGCTGTTTTTT.